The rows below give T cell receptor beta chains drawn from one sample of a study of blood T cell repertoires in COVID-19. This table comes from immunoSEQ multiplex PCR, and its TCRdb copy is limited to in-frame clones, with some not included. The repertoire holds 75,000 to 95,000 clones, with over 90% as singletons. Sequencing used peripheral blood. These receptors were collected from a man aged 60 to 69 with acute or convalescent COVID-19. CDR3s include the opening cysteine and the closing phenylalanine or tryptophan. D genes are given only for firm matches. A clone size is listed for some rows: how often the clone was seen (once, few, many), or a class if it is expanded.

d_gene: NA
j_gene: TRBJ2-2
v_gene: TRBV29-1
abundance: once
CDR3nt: TGCAGCGTTGAAGGGGGAGAGCACACCGGGGAGCTGTTTTTT
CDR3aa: CSVEGGEHTGELFF

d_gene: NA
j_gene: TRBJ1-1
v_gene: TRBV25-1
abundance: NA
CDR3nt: TGTGCCAGCAGTGAATCTCGGGCAGGGGCAGGCACTGAAGCTTTCTTT
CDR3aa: CASSESRAGAGTEAFF

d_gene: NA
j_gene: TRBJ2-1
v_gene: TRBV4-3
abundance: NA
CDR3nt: TGCGCCAGCAGCCGACAGAGCCAGGACAATGAGCAGTTCTTC
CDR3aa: CASSRQSQDNEQFF

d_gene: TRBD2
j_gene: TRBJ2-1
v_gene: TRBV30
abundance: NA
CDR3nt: TGTGCCTGGAGTGTCGGGACTAGCGGGAGCCAGCAGTTCTTC
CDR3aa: CAWSVGTSGSQQFF

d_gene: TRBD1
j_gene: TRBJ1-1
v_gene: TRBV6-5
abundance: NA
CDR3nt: TGTGCCAGCGGCCGGGACAGGTTGTACACTGAAGCTTTCTTT
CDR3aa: CASGRDRLYTEAFF

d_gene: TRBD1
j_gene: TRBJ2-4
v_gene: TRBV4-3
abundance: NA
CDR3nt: TGCGCCAGCAGCCAAGATATGGGACCGGGACAGGGTAACATTCAGTACTTC
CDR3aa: CASSQDMGPGQGNIQYF

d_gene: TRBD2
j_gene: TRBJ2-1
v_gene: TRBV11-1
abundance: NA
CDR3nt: TGTGCCAGCAGCGTAGGAACTAGCGAGTACAATGAGCAGTTCTTC
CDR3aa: CASSVGTSEYNEQFF

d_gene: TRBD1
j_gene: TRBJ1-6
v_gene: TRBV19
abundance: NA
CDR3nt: TGTGCCGTAACAGACGGGACAGCCGATAATTCACCCCTCCACTTT
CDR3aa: CAVTDGTADNSPLHF

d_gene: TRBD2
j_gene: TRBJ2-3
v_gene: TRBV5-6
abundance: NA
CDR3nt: TGTGCCAGCAGCCCAACCCACACTAGCGGGAGCGGGGATACGCAGTATTTT
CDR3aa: CASSPTHTSGSGDTQYF

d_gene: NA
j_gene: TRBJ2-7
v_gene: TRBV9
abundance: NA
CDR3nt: TGTGCCAGCAGCCCCGGACAAAACTCCTACGAGCAGTACTTC
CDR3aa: CASSPGQNSYEQYF

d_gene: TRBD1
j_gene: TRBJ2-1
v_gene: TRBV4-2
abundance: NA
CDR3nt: TGTGCCAGCAGCCAAGGGGCAGGGGGTAGGAATGAGCAGTTCTTC
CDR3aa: CASSQGAGGRNEQFF

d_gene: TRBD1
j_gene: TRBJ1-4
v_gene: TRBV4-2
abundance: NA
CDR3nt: TGTGCCAGCAGCCCCGCGGGACAGGGGGTCGAAAAACTGTTTTTT
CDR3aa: CASSPAGQGVEKLFF

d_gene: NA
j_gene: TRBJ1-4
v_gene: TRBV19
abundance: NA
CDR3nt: TGTGCCAGTAGTATTTTCCCGGGAACTAATGAAAAACTGTTTTTT
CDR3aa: CASSIFPGTNEKLFF

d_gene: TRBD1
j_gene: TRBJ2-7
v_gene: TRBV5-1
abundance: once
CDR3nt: TGCGCCAGCAGCTGGACCGGGACAGGGGACGAGCAGTACTTC
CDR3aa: CASSWTGTGDEQYF

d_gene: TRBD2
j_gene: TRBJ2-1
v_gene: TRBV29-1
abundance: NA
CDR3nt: TGCAGCGTTGATCTCGGGGGGTACAATGAGCAGTTCTTC
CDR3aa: CSVDLGGYNEQFF

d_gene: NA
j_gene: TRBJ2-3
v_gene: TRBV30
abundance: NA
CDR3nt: TGTGCCTGGACAGTACTAGCAGATACGCAGTATTTT
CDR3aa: CAWTVLADTQYF

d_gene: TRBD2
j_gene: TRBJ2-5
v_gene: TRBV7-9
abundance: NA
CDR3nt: TGTGCCAGCAGCTTACCTAGCGGGAGGGTTCAAGAGACCCAGTACTTC
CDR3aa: CASSLPSGRVQETQYF